The clone carrying this T cell receptor beta chain showed up just a few times. Its antigen is not known. The data derive from a study of beta chain features in type 1 diabetes. Across the whole study: Cell yields, gender and age were comparable in patients and healthy donors. Study-level findings and limits: TCRB CDR3s from Type 1 diabetes patients were moderately but significantly shorter in all four CD4+ subsets.

The sequenced template was cDNA made from the entire isolated RNA. Clones were read by immunoSEQ multiplex PCR, and TCRdb kept only the in-frame ones, dropping some. The table records approximately 300,000 clones, approximately 10% of them present only once. The V gene's germline CDR1 is SGHTA and CDR2 FQGNSA. Trimming removed 11 bases from V and 0 bases from J, with 14 bases in between. The CDR3 consists of 14 residues. Via CD45RO/CCR7/CD25/CD127/CD95/CD27, cells of the CD4+ naive, central memory, regulatory and stem cell-like memory subsets were sorted. The source of this sequence is a woman between 25 and 40 years old in good health. This chain links TRBV7-2 with TRBJ1-3; D possibly corresponds to TRBD1 (5 bases). The sequencing input was naive CD4+ T cells from blood. This CDR3 reads CAGGRQGSGNTIYF. CDR3 DNA sequence: TGTGCCGGGGGGAGGCAGGGCTCTGGAAACACCATATATTTT.